A single sample is the source of the 30 T cell receptor beta chains below, sequenced in a study of patients and donors after allogeneic stem cell transplantation. TCRdb recomputed calls from the RT-PCR reads with MiXCR, one row per CDR3 protein. In the table there are 70,000 to 100,000 distinct CDR3 sequences, approximately 5.2% of which are singletons. The sequencing sample was made of blood, either unsorted or a sorted T cell fraction (not recorded which). The receptors were gathered from a human donor who was either an allogeneic HSCT recipient or a stem cell or donor lymphocyte infusion donor (not recorded which). It is not recorded whose cells these are; they may come from a transplant donor.

CDR3 region: CASSGQGGNQPQHF. The CDR3 DNA reads as TGTGCCAGCAGCGGACAGGGTGGCAATCAGCCCCAGCATTTT. V is TRBV2 and J is TRBJ1-5; 8 bases map to TRBD1. The germline V gene has CDR1 SNHLY and CDR2 FYNNEI. Germline trimming cut 6 bases from V and 2 bases from J; bases unmatched to any gene: 3. The CDR3 has 14 residues. Together with reference TRBV2 and TRBJ1-5, the CDR3 gives the full variable domain: EPEVTQTPSHQVTQMGQEVILRCVPISNHLYFYWYRQILGQKVEFLVSFYNNEISEKSEIFDDQFSVERPDGSNFTLKIRSTKLEDSAMYFCASSGQGGNQPQHFGDGTRLSIL.

This clonotype occurred many times. The chain employs TRBV5-6 and TRBJ1-3, with a tentative D call TRBD1 (6 bases). The V end was cut by 1 base, the J end by 0 bases, with 23 bases between. The germline gives CDR1 SGHDT, CDR2 YYEEEE. The CDR3 consists of 20 residues. CDR3 sequence: CASSLRASRTVLYSGNTIYF. CDR3 DNA sequence: TGTGCCAGCAGCTTGAGAGCTTCCCGGACAGTCCTATACTCTGGAAACACCATATATTTT.

For this clonotype: A much larger clone is a single base away; this may be a read error. The rearrangement links TRBV7-9 to TRBJ2-1; 13 bases match TRBD2. The germline CDR1 and CDR2 sequences are SEHNR and FQNEAQ (reference sequence). CDR3 length: 16 amino acids. For the CDR3, the DNA is TGTGCCAGCGGCTTAGACGCGACTAGCGGGAGGAATGAGCAGTTCTTC. Translation: CASGLDATSGRNEQFF.

This clonotype occurred many times. V and J are TRBV18 and TRBJ1-2; 10 nucleotides agree with TRBD1. The CDR3 length is 15 residues. Germline trimming cut 3 bases from V and 5 bases from J; bases unmatched to any gene: 6. Per the germline V gene, CDR1 is KGHSH and CDR2 is LQKENI. Here the CDR3 DNA reads TGTGCCAGCTCACCCCCGGGACAGGGGATTTATGGCTACACCTTC. This codes for CASSPPGQGIYGYTF.

By frequency in the sample, this clonotype is medium-sized (0.01 to 0.1%). This chain uses TRBV12-3 or TRBV12-4 with TRBJ2-2, with TRBD2 matching 8 bases. Trimming at V came to 6 bases and at J to 7 bases, leaving 7 bases not matched to a gene. This CDR3 contains 14 residues. The CDR3 coding sequence is TGTGCCAGCAGGTCGGGGGGGGCGGTCGGGGAGCTGTTTTTT. Protein sequence: CASRSGGAVGELFF.

This clonotype was recorded many times. The V call is TRBV4-2, the J call TRBJ1-2; 7 nucleotides align to TRBD1. The germline gives CDR1 LGHNA, CDR2 YNFKEQ. The trim removed 3 bases at V and 0 bases at J, leaving 4 bases unmatched. CDR3 length: 15 residues. CDR3 in amino acids: CASSHGGQANYGYTF. CDR3 DNA: TGTGCCAGCAGCCATGGTGGACAGGCTAACTATGGCTACACCTTC.

The chain has TRBV27 and TRBJ2-5; 10 nucleotides line up with TRBD1. Losses at the gene ends were 6 bases for V and 5 bases for J; bases not matched to a gene: 9. This CDR3 comprises 15 residues. Per germline, CDR1 MNHEY and CDR2 SMNVEV (reference sequence). The CDR3 loop reads CASSPDRGIRETQYF. In DNA form, the CDR3 reads TGTGCCAGCAGCCCGGACAGGGGGATACGGGAGACCCAGTACTTC.

This clonotype was seen ten or more times. The genes are TRBV20-1 and TRBJ2-7; 9 nucleotides agree with TRBD2. Germline V CDR1 and CDR2: DFQATT, SNEGSKA (reference sequence). This CDR3 comprises 14 residues. Trimming took 6 bases from V and 0 from J; bases not matched to a gene: 6. The DNA for the CDR3 is TGCAGTGCAAATCTAGCGGGGCCCTCCTACGAGCAGTACTTC. As protein: CSANLAGPSYEQYF.

This clonotype was recorded at least ten times. The CDR3 nucleotides are TGTGCCAGCAGTTACTCCCCCCTGTTCTACGAGCAGTACTTC. As protein: CASSYSPLFYEQYF. V and J are TRBV6-5 and TRBJ2-7; D remains unclear. The CDR3 covers 14 residues. Germline CDR1 is MNHEY and CDR2 is SVGAGI. Trimming took 0 bases from V and 3 from J, leaving 9 bases between them.

This clonotype has a count of ten or more. V is TRBV5-8 and J is TRBJ2-7; 7 positions agree with TRBD1. The V gene end was trimmed by 5 bases and the J gene end by 0 bases; junction bases not matched to a gene: 5. Per germline, CDR1 SGHTS and CDR2 YDEGEE. The CDR3 totals 14 residues. The CDR3 spells CASSGTALSYEQYF. The CDR3 coding sequence is TGTGCCAGCAGTGGGACAGCACTCTCCTACGAGCAGTACTTC.

The CDR3 loop is CSASPPLNTEAFF. DNA for the CDR3: TGCAGTGCTAGCCCCCCCCTGAACACTGAAGCTTTCTTT. The chain combines TRBV20-1 with TRBJ1-1, with no clear D. The CDR3 runs 13 residues. Germline CDR1 and CDR2: DFQATT and SNEGSKA (reference sequence). Trimming pared 3 bases from V and 0 bases from J, leaving 8 bases between.

Many counts were recorded for this clonotype. This chain links TRBV7-7 with TRBJ2-2; D is tentatively TRBD1 or TRBD2 (5 bases each). CDR1 SSHAT and CDR2 FNYEAQ come from the germline V gene (reference sequence). The length of the CDR3 is 16 residues. The germline V and J ends were trimmed by 1 base and 6 bases, with 15 bases remaining between them. The CDR3 coding sequence is TGTGCCAGCAGCTTAGAGAGGGCAGGGCTTTCCGGGGAGCTGTTTTTT. It is translated as CASSLERAGLSGELFF.

This clonotype occurred many times. The genes are TRBV28 and TRBJ1-2; the D is unclear. This CDR3 is built from 12 residues. Germline CDR1 reads MDHEN; CDR2 reads SYDVKM. V lost 5 bases to trimming and J lost 2 bases, with 6 bases between them. The CDR3, as DNA: TGTGCCAGCAGTCCTCGAAACTATGGCTACACCTTC. Encoded protein: CASSPRNYGYTF.

This clonotype was observed at least ten times. J is TRBJ2-3 and V is TRBV20-1, with 8 bases fitting TRBD2. The CDR3 is 15 amino acids. Trimming removed 3 bases from V and 0 bases from J; junction bases left unmatched: 5. Germline CDR1 is DFQATT and CDR2 is SNEGSKA (reference sequence). CDR3 bases: TGCAGTGCTAGCGCGCCTAGCGGGAGCACAGATACGCAGTATTTT. Translating gives CSASAPSGSTDTQYF.

This clonotype was seen at least ten times. The chain combines TRBV3-1 with TRBJ1-3; D not resolved. This CDR3 spans 14 amino acids. CDR1 and CDR2 from the germline V gene are LGHDT and YNNKEL (reference sequence). Trimming removed 6 bases from V and 0 bases from J, with 9 bases in between. The CDR3 region has the DNA TGTGCCAGCAGTCCGCAGGACTCTGGAAACACCATATATTTT. Amino acids: CASSPQDSGNTIYF.

This clonotype was found many times. V usage is TRBV5-1 and J usage is TRBJ2-2, with D possibly being TRBD1 or TRBD2 (5 bases each). The CDR3 runs to 17 residues. Germline V gene data show CDR1 as SGHRS and CDR2 as YFSETQ. Trimming shortened V by 4 bases and J by 7 bases, and 23 bases separated the two germline ends. This CDR3 is CASSPIEGPLRGGELFF. In DNA form, the CDR3 reads TGCGCCAGCAGCCCTATTGAAGGCCCCCTGAGGGGCGGGGAGCTGTTTTTT.

This clonotype occurred many times. The CDR3 is CSASGGLETYEQYF. The CDR3 DNA is TGCAGTGCTAGCGGGGGGCTAGAAACCTACGAGCAGTACTTC. This chain joins TRBV20-1 and TRBJ2-7; TRBD2 is a possible D gene (7 bases). Germline loops: CDR1 DFQATT, CDR2 SNEGSKA (reference sequence). The V end lost 3 bases, the J end lost 2 bases, and 14 bases lay between the germline ends. This CDR3 has 14 amino acids.

This clonotype was recorded at least ten times. V usage is TRBV3-1 and J usage is TRBJ2-7, with D perhaps matching TRBD1 or TRBD2 (5 bases each). Trimming shortened V by 4 bases and J by 2 bases, and 9 bases separated the two germline ends. This CDR3 contains 13 residues. Germline V gene data show CDR1 as LGHDT and CDR2 as YNNKEL (reference sequence). The DNA of the CDR3 is TGTGCCAGCAGCCCTTGGGGGACCTACGAGCAGTACTTC. As protein: CASSPWGTYEQYF.

The chain combines TRBV30 with TRBJ2-5, with TRBD2 matching 7 bases. The CDR3 runs to 11 residues. Germline-derived CDR1 and CDR2 are GTSNPN and SVGIG (reference sequence). Trimming at V came to 5 bases and at J to 4 bases, leaving 1 base not matched to a gene. The CDR3 DNA reads TGTGCCTGGGGGGGGGGAGAGACCCAGTACTTC. It specifies CAWGGGETQYF.

This clonotype was seen many times. The chain couples TRBV2 to TRBJ2-3; D is unclear. The CDR3 covers 13 residues. Trimming stripped 7 bases from V and 2 bases from J, with 10 bases between. CDR1 is SNHLY and CDR2 is FYNNEI in the germline V gene. Written as DNA, the CDR3 is TGTGCCAGCACCCCTTGGGTCACAGATACGCAGTATTTT. Translated: CASTPWVTDTQYF.

Many counts were recorded for this clonotype. The chain couples TRBV5-1 to TRBJ1-4; a possible D gene is TRBD1 (5 bases). Trimming took off 0 bases at V and 2 bases at J, with 5 bases between the two ends. The CDR3 is 14 residues long. CDR1 is SGHRS, CDR2 YFSETQ, per germline. CDR3 sequence reads: CASSLAGTNEKLFF. The CDR3 nucleotides read TGCGCCAGCAGCTTGGCAGGGACTAATGAAAAACTGTTTTTT.

Many counts were recorded for this clonotype. V and J are TRBV18 and TRBJ2-2; no firm D call. Germline V gives CDR1 KGHSH, CDR2 LQKENI. The CDR3 contains 14 residues. The V gene lost 3 bases and the J gene lost 3 bases, with 8 bases spanning the gap. The CDR3 protein is CASSPGVDTGELFF. The CDR3 DNA reads as TGTGCCAGCTCACCTGGGGTCGACACCGGGGAGCTGTTTTTT.

This clonotype occurred once. A much larger clone differs from this one at a single base, so this may be a read error. This sequence joins TRBV5-1 and TRBJ2-7, with 9 positions matching TRBD1. CDR3 length: 15 amino acids. The V gene's germline CDR1 is SGHRS and CDR2 YFSETQ. The junction had 10 bases not matched to a gene; V was cut back by 4 bases and J by 5 bases. The CDR3 loop reads CASSPLDRGLDEQYF. CDR3 nucleotides: TGCGCCAGCAGCCCCCTTGACAGGGGGTTGGACGAGCAGTACTTC.

This clonotype appeared many times. The V and J genes are TRBV29-1 and TRBJ2-1, with 9 bases fitting TRBD2. The CDR3 consists of 15 residues. CDR1 is SQVTM, CDR2 ANQGSEA, per germline. V lost 6 bases, J lost 2 bases, and 8 bases stayed unmatched. CDR3 residues: CSVRESGRPYNEQFF. The CDR3 nucleotides are TGCAGCGTCCGCGAAAGCGGGAGGCCCTACAATGAGCAGTTCTTC.

Concerning this clonotype itself: A much larger clone differs by one base, so this may be a read error. The V gene is TRBV7-2, the J gene TRBJ2-2; 8 bases line up with TRBD2. Germline V gene data show CDR1 as SGHTA and CDR2 as FQGNSA. The CDR3 contains 14 residues. CDR3 in amino acids: CPSTPGGGTGELFF. The CDR3 DNA is TGTCCCAGCACCCCCGGGGGGGGAACCGGGGAGCTGTTTTTT.

This clonotype has more than one count but fewer than ten. This chain uses TRBV4-2 with TRBJ2-6; 7 positions match TRBD2. The CDR3 covers 19 residues. Germline CDR1 reads LGHNA; CDR2 reads YNFKEQ. The J segment lost 0 bases and the V segment lost 4 bases, leaving 12 bases of the junction unmatched. For the CDR3, the DNA is TGTGCCAGCAGCCCACCTAGCGGAGGCGGGGCCTCTGGGGCCAACGTCCTGACTTTC. Residues: CASSPPSGGGASGANVLTF.

This clonotype was seen repeatedly, ten times or more. The chain carries TRBV20-1 and TRBJ2-1; the D gene is possibly TRBD2 (5 bases). Germline loops: CDR1 DFQATT, CDR2 SNEGSKA (reference sequence). The CDR3 loop spans 14 amino acids. Between the trimmed V and J ends, which lost 0 bases and 6 bases, there was a span of 12 bases. In DNA, the CDR3 is TGCAGTGCTAGAGATCCGAGTGGGAGCAATGAGCAGTTCTTC. Residues: CSARDPSGSNEQFF.

This clonotype was detected ten times or more. The chain is built from TRBV7-9 and TRBJ2-2; TRBD1 might be the D (5 bases). CDR1 is SEHNR, CDR2 FQNEAQ, per germline (reference sequence). Trimming took 2 bases from V and 7 from J, leaving 14 bases between them. The CDR3 is 15 residues long. CDR3 protein: CASSLLQGSVGELFF. The CDR3 DNA is TGTGCCAGCAGCTTACTTCAGGGTTCGGTCGGGGAGCTGTTTTTT. Full variable domain (outside the CDR3, taken from reference TRBV7-9 and TRBJ2-2): DTGVSQNPRHKITKRGQNVTFRCDPISEHNRLYWYRQTLGQGPEFLTYFQNEAQLEKSRLLSDRFSAERPKGSFSTLEIQRTEQGDSAMYLCASSLLQGSVGELFFGEGSRLTVL.

This clonotype was counted at least ten times. V usage is TRBV5-1 and J usage is TRBJ1-6; no clear D gene. Trimming removed 3 bases at V and 0 bases at J, with 4 bases between. CDR1 and CDR2 from the germline V gene are SGHRS and YFSETQ. There are 14 residues in the CDR3. The CDR3 nucleotides read TGCGCCAGCAGCTCGAGCTCCTATAATTCACCCCTCCACTTT. Encoded protein: CASSSSSYNSPLHF.

This clonotype came up a few times. This chain joins TRBV20-1 and TRBJ2-5; 8 bases map to TRBD2. V trimming: 3 bases; J trimming: 2 bases; junction bases outside the gene matches: 5. This CDR3 region has 14 residues. Germline lookup yields CDR1 DFQATT and CDR2 SNEGSKA (reference sequence). The CDR3 reads CSASEAGEQETQYF. The DNA of the CDR3 is TGCAGTGCTAGTGAAGCGGGGGAGCAAGAGACCCAGTACTTC.